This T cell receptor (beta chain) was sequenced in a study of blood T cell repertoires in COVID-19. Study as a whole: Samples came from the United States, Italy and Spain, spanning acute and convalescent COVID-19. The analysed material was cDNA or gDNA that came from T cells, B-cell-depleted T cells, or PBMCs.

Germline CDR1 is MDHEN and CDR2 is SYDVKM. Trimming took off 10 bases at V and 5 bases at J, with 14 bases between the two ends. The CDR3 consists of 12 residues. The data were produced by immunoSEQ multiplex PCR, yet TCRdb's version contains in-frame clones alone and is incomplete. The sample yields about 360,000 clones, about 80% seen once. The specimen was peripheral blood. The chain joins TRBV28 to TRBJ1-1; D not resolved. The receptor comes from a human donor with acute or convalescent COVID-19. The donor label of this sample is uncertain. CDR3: CATHQTGTEAFF. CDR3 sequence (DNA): TGTGCCACCCACCAAACGGGGACTGAAGCTTTCTTT. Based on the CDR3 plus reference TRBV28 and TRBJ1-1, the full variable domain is DVKVTQSSRYLVKRTGEKVFLECVQDMDHENMFWYRQDPGLGLRLIYFSYDVKMKEKGDIPEGYSVSREKKERFSLILESASTNQTSMYLCATHQTGTEAFFGQGTRLTVV.